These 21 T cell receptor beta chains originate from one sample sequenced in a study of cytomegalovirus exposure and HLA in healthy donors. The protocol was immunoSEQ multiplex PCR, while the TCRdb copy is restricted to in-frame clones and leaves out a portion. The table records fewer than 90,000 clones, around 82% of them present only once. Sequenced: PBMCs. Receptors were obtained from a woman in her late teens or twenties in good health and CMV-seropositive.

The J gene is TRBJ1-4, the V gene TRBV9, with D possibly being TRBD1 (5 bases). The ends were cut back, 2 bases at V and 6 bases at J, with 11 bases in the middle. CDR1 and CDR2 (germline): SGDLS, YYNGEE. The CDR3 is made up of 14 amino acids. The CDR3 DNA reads TGTGCCAGCAGCGTGTATGGAGGGGATGAAAAACTGTTTTTT. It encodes CASSVYGGDEKLFF.

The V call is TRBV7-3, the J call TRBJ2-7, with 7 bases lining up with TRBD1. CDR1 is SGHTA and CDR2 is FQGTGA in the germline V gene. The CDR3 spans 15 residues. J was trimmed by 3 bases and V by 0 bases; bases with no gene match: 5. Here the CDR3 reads CASSLTAAGGYEQYF. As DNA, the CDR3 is TGTGCCAGCAGCTTAACGGCCGCAGGGGGCTACGAGCAGTACTTC.

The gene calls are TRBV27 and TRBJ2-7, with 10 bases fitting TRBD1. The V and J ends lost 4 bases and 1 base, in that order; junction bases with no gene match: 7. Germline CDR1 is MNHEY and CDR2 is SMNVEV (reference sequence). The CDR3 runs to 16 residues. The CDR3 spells CASSYKPGQGSYEQYF. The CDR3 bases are TGTGCCAGCAGTTACAAACCGGGACAGGGGTCCTACGAGCAGTACTTC.

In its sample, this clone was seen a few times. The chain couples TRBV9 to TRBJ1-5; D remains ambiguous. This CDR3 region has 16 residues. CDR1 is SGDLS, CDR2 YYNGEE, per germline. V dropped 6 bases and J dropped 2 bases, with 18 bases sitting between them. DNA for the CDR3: TGTGCCAGCACCCCAGAGTACGGGGAGGGCAATCAGCCCCAGCATTTT. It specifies CASTPEYGEGNQPQHF.

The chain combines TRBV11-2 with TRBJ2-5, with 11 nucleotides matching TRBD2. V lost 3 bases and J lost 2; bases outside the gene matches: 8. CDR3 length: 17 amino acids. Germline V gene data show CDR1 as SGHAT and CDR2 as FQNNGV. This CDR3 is CASSFNLAGGPQETQYF. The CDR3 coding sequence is TGTGCCAGCAGCTTCAATTTAGCGGGGGGGCCACAAGAGACCCAGTACTTC.

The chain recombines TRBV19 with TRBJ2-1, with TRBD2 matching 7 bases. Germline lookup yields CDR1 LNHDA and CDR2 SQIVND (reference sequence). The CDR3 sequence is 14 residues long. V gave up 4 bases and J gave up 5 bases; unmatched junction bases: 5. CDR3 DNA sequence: TGTGCCAGTAGTAACCGGGACTATAACAATGAGCAGTTCTTC. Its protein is CASSNRDYNNEQFF.

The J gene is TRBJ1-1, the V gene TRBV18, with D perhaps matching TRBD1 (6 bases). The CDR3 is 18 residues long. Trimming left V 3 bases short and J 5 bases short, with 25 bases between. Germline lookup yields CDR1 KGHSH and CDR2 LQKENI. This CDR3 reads CASSPRDKGDTGPTEAFF. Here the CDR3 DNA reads TGTGCCAGCTCACCCCGGGACAAGGGCGATACGGGGCCTACTGAAGCTTTCTTT.

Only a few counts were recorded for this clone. The CDR3 DNA sequence: TGTGCCAGCACGCCTCAGGGGAACTATAATTCACCCCTCCACTTT. It yields the protein CASTPQGNYNSPLHF. The chain couples TRBV2 to TRBJ1-6; D possibly corresponds to TRBD1 (6 bases). CDR1 and CDR2 from the germline V gene are SNHLY and FYNNEI. Trimming left V 7 bases short and J 3 bases short, with 13 bases between. The CDR3 has 15 amino acids.

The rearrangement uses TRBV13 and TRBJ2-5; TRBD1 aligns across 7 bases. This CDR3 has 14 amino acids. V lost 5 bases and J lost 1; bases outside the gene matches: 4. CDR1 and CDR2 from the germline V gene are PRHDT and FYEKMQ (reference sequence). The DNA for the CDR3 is TGTGCCAGCAGCGTCCGACAGGGCCAAGAGACCCAGTACTTC. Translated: CASSVRQGQETQYF.

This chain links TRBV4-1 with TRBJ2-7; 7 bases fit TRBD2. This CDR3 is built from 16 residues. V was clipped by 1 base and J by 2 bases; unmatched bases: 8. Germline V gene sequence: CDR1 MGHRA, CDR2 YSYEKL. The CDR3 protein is CASSQGERGRAYEQYF. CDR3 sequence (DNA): TGCGCCAGCAGCCAAGGCGAGCGGGGCCGAGCCTACGAGCAGTACTTC.

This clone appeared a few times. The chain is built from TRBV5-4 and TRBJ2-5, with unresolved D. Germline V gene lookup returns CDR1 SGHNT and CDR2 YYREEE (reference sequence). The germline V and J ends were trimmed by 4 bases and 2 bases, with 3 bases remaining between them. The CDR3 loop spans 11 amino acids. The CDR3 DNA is TGTGCCAGCAGCCTGCAAGAGACCCAGTACTTC. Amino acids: CASSLQETQYF.

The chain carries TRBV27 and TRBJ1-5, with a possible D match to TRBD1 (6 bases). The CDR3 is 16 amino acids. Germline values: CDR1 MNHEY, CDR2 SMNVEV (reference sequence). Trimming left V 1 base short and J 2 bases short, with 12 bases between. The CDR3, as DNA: TGTGCCAGCAGTTTATTTCAGGGGATTGGCAATCAGCCCCAGCATTTT. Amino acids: CASSLFQGIGNQPQHF.

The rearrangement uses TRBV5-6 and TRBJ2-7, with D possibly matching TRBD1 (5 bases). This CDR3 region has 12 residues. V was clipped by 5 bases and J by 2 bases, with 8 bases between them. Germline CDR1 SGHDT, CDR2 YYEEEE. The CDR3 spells CASSRGAYEQYF. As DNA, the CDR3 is TGTGCCAGCAGTAGGGGTGCCTACGAGCAGTACTTC.

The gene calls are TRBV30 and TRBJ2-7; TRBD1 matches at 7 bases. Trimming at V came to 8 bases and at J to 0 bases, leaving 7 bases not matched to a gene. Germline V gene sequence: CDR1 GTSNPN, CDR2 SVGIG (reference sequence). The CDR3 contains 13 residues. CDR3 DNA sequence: TGTGCCCTGGTAACAGGGGCCTCCTACGAGCAGTACTTC. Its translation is CALVTGASYEQYF.

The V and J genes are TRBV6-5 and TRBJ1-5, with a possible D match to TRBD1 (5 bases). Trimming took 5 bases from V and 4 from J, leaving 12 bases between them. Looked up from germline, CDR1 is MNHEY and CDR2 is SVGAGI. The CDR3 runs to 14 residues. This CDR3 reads CASSLQAANQPQHF. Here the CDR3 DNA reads TGTGCCAGCAGTCTACAGGCGGCAAATCAGCCCCAGCATTTT.

CDR3 nucleotides: TGTGCCAGCAGCTTTTTCGAGGGTCGAGAGACCCAGTACTTC. Translation gives CASSFFEGRETQYF. This chain connects TRBV7-9 to TRBJ2-5; D is possibly TRBD2 (5 bases). Germline V gene data show CDR1 as SEHNR and CDR2 as FQNEAQ (reference sequence). The CDR3 length is 14 residues. V lost 3 bases, J lost 4 bases, and 12 bases lay in between.

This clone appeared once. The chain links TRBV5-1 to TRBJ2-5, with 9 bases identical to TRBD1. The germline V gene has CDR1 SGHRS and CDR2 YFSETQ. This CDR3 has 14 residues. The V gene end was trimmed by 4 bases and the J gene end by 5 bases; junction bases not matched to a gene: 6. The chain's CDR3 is CASSRTGADETQYF. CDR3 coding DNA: TGCGCCAGCAGCAGGACAGGGGCAGACGAGACCCAGTACTTC.

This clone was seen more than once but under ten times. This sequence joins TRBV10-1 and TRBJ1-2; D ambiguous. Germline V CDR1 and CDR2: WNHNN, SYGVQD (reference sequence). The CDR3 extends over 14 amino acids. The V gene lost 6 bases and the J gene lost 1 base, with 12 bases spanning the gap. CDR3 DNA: TGCGCCAGCAGCGAACGGGTGGGTAACTATGGCTACACCTTC. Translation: CASSERVGNYGYTF.

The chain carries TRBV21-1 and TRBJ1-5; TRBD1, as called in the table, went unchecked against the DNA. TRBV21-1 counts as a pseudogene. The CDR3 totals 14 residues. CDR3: CASSRKGANQPQHF. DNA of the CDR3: TGTGCCAGCAGCAGAAAGGGGGCAAATCAGCCCCAGCATTTT.

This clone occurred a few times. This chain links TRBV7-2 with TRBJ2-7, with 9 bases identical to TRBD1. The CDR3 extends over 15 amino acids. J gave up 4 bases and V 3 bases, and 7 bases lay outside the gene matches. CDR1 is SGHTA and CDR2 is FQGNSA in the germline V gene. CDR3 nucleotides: TGTGCCAGCAGCTTTACGACAGGGGGAATTTACGAGCAGTACTTC. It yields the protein CASSFTTGGIYEQYF. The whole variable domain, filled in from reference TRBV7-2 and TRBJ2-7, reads GAGVSQSPSNKVTEKGKDVELRCDPISGHTALYWYRQSLGQGLEFLIYFQGNSAPDKSGLPSDRFSAERTGGSVSTLTIQRTQQEDSAVYLCASSFTTGGIYEQYFGPGTRLTVT.

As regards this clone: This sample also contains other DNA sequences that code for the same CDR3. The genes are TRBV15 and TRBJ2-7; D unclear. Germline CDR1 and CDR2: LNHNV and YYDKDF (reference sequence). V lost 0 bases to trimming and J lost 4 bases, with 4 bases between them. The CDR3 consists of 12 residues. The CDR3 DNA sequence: TGTGCCACCAGCAGAGATAGATACGAGCAGTACTTC. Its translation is CATSRDRYEQYF.